This T cell receptor (beta chain) was identified during a study of Ad26.COV2.S vaccination and SARS-CoV-2 variants. General study points: Reportedly, after vaccination the spike-specific CD8+ and CD4+ T cell responses displayed substantial breadth.

The CDR3 spans 15 residues. V dropped 4 bases and J dropped 7; count of bases not matched to a gene: 8. The V gene's germline CDR1 is SGHKS and CDR2 YYEKEE (reference sequence). As to treatment: 19 received Ad26.COV2.S at low or high dose, single or two shots; 5 received placebo; per-sample allocation not given. Samples came from day 63 after the first vaccine or placebo injection. The vaccine antigen was prefusion-stabilized Wuhan SARS-CoV-2 spike. This clone was seen a handful of times. No antigen is known for it. The assay was immunoSEQ multiplex PCR, and TCRdb's table has in-frame clones only and misses some. The sample yields some 390,000 clones, around 89% seen once.

The specimen was peripheral blood, collected in a trial of Ad26.COV2.S vaccine versus placebo. The TCR sequence derives from a person between 18 and 59 years old who received the Ad26.COV2.S COVID-19 vaccine or a placebo. This chain connects TRBV5-5 to TRBJ1-6, with 7 bases lining up with TRBD1. CDR3 DNA: TGTGCCAGCAGCCCTGGGGACAGCTCAAATTCACCCCTCCACTTT. Its protein product is CASSPGDSSNSPLHF.